This entry lists 10 T cell receptor beta chains sequenced from one sample in a study of cytomegalovirus exposure and HLA in healthy donors. The PCR used 60 Vbeta and 13 Jbeta primers. Profiled with immunoSEQ multiplex PCR; TCRdb holds only in-frame clones, not every one. This sample has 170,000 or so clones; about 78% occur once, and the top ten carry more than 5%. The specimen was PBMCs. These receptors originate from a man aged 40-49 years in good health and CMV-seronegative.

This sequence joins TRBV4-1 and TRBJ2-7; unclear D gene. V dropped 0 bases and J dropped 5 bases, with 14 bases sitting between them. There are 15 residues in the CDR3. Germline V gene lookup returns CDR1 MGHRA and CDR2 YSYEKL. CDR3 DNA: TGCGCCAGCAGCCAAGATGTACGCGGTTCGCACGAGCAGTACTTC. It translates to CASSQDVRGSHEQYF.

V usage is TRBV4-3 and J usage is TRBJ2-7; TRBD2 aligns across 7 bases. Germline trimming cut 1 base from V and 6 bases from J; bases unmatched to any gene: 12. In germline, CDR1 is LGHNA, CDR2 YSLEER. This CDR3 is built from 16 residues. CDR3 coding DNA: TGCGCCAGCAGCCAAGGAAGGCTAGCGGTGTCCGGCGAGCAGTACTTC. Its protein product is CASSQGRLAVSGEQYF.

The chain has TRBV27 and TRBJ2-3; D remains unclear. Germline-derived CDR1 and CDR2 are MNHEY and SMNVEV (reference sequence). This CDR3 is 15 amino acids long. Trimming removed 5 bases at V and 0 bases at J, with 12 bases between. CDR3 nucleotides: TGTGCCAGCAGTCCATATGGAGCTAGCACAGATACGCAGTATTTT. Protein: CASSPYGASTDTQYF.

The chain's CDR3 is CASSFESTGDVYSNQPQHF. The CDR3 DNA follows: TGTGCCAGCAGCTTCGAATCGACAGGGGATGTATATAGCAATCAGCCCCAGCATTTT. The chain couples TRBV7-9 to TRBJ1-5; 8 bases match TRBD1. Trimming cost V 3 bases and J 0 bases; bases outside gene matches: 13. The length of the CDR3 is 19 residues. Germline CDR1 is SEHNR and CDR2 is FQNEAQ (reference sequence). Drawing the rest from reference TRBV7-9 and TRBJ1-5, the complete variable domain is DTGVSQNPRHKITKRGQNVTFRCDPISEHNRLYWYRQTLGQGPEFLTYFQNEAQLEKSRLLSDRFSAERPKGSFSTLEIQRTEQGDSAMYLCASSFESTGDVYSNQPQHFGDGTRLSIL.

The chain carries TRBV7-3 and TRBJ2-1; perhaps TRBD2 as D (6 bases). The germline V gene encodes CDR1 SGHTA and CDR2 FQGTGA. The length of the CDR3 is 17 residues. V lost 0 bases, J lost 2 bases, and 14 bases lay in between. CDR3 DNA: TGTGCCAGCAGCTTAACGTCCCCAGCGGGCCCCTACAATGAGCAGTTCTTC. Translation: CASSLTSPAGPYNEQFF.

V and J are TRBV4-3 and TRBJ2-5; D unclear. In germline, CDR1 is LGHNA, CDR2 YSLEER. V was cut by 0 bases and J by 2 bases, with 7 bases left in between. The CDR3 contains 14 residues. The CDR3: CASSQEWRQETQYF. As DNA, the CDR3 is TGCGCCAGCAGCCAAGAGTGGAGACAAGAGACCCAGTACTTC.

The chain uses TRBV21-1 and TRBJ2-5; TRBD2, the table's D call, lacks a check against the DNA. TRBV21-1 is deemed a pseudogene. This CDR3 region has 16 residues. The CDR3 region is CASSKGSSSGQETQYF. The CDR3 coding sequence is TGTGCCAGCAGCAAAGGGTCGTCTAGCGGCCAAGAGACCCAGTACTTC.

Written as DNA, the CDR3 is TGTGCCAGCAGTTGGGACAGGAGGTATGAAAAACTGTTTTTT. It specifies CASSWDRRYEKLFF. V usage is TRBV6-5 and J usage is TRBJ1-4; 8 bases agree with TRBD1. In germline, CDR1 is MNHEY, CDR2 SVGAGI. V was clipped by 4 bases and J by 6 bases; unmatched bases: 4. The CDR3 is 14 residues long.

The chain couples TRBV6-6 to TRBJ1-2; 10 bases agree with TRBD1. This CDR3 region has 14 residues. In germline, CDR1 is MNHNY, CDR2 SVGAGI (reference sequence). The V segment lost 7 bases and the J segment 3 bases; nucleotides outside the gene matches: 5. The CDR3 region is CASIGTGVDYGYTF. The DNA of the CDR3 is TGTGCCAGCATCGGGACAGGGGTAGACTATGGCTACACCTTC.

V usage is TRBV20-1 and J usage is TRBJ2-5; TRBD1 is a possible D gene (6 bases). The V end lost 4 bases, the J end lost 4 bases, and 7 bases lay between the germline ends. The CDR3 is 11 residues long. CDR1 is DFQATT, CDR2 SNEGSKA, per germline (reference sequence). CDR3 sequence (DNA): TGCAGTGCTACAGGGGCAGAGACCCAGTACTTC. This encodes CSATGAETQYF.